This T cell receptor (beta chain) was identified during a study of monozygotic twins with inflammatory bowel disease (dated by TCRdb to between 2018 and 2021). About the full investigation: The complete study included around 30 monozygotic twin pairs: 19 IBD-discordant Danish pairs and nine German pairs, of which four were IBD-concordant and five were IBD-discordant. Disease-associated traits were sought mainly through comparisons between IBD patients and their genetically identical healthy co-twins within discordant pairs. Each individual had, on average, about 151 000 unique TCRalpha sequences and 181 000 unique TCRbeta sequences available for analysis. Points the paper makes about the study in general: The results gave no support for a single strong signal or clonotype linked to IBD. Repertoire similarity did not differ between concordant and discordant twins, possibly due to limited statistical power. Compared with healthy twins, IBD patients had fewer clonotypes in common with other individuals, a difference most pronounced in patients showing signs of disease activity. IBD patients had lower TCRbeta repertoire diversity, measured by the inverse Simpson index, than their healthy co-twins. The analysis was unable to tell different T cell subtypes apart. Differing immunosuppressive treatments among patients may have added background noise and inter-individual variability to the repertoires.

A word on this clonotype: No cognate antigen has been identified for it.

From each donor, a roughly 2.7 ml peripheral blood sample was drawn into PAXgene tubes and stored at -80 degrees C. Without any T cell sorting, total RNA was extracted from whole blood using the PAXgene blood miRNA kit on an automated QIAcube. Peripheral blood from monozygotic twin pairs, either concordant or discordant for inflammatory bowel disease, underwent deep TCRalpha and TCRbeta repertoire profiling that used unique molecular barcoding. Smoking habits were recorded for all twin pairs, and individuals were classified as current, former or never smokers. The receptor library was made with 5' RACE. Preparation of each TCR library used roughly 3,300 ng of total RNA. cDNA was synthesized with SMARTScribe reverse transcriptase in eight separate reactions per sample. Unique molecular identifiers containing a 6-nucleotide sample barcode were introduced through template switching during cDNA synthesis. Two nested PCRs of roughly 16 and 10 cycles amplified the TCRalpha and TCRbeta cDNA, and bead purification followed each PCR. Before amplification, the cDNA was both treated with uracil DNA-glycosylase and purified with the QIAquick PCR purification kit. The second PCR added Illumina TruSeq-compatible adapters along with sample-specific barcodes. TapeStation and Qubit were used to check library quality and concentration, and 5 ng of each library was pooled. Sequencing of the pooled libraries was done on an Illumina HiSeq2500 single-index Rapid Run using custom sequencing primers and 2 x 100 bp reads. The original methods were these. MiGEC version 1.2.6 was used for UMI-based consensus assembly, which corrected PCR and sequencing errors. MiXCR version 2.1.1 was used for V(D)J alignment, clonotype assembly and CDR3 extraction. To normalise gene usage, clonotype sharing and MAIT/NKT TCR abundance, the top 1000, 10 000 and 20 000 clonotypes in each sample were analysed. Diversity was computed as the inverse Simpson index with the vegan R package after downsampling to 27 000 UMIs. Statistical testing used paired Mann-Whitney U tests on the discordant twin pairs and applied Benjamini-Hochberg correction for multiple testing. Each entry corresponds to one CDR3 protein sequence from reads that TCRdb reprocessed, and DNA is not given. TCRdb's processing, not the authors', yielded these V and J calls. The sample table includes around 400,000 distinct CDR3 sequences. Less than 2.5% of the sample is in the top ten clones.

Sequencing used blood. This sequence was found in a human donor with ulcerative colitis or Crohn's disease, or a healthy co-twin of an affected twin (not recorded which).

Here the CDR3 is given as CASSSKGAGELFF. The chain is encoded by TRBV11-2 joined to TRBJ2-2; lacking DNA, the TRBD1 call made by TCRdb goes unchecked. CDR1 SGHAT and CDR2 FQNNGV were looked up in the germline V gene. The CDR3 measures 13 amino acids from cysteine to phenylalanine. DNA is not recorded here.